The present T cell receptor beta chain was sequenced within a study of shared clonotypes between healthy human individuals. Study information: Plates per donor: three CD4 naive, three CD4 memory, two CD8 naive, one CD8 memory.

Findings and caveats of the study: Among the subsets, naive ones generally showed larger estimated richness than memory ones. Clonotype sharing across donors was expected to vary with sequencing depth.

Splitting of CD4+ cells produced CD45RA+ naive and CD45RA-negative memory subsets. The CDR3 runs to 15 residues. CDR1 and CDR2 (germline): MNHNS, SASEGT. The V end lost 7 bases, the J end lost 1 base, and 16 bases lay between the germline ends. As for this clone: The antigen remains unidentified.

Here immunoSEQ multiplex PCR was the method, and the copy in TCRdb shows in-frame clones only, minus some. The repertoire includes some 2.3 million clones, 90% to 95% of them detected once, and about 0.39% sits in the top ten. Sequencing input: naive CD4+ T cells from PBMCs. Subset specified: CD45RA+ positively selected. The receptor was isolated from a young man in good health. Some clones in this sample may be carry-over from other donors' samples. The rearrangement uses TRBV6-1 and TRBJ1-1, with a weak D call TRBD1 (5 bases). CDR3 bases: TGTGCCAGCACCCTTGGGGCAGGGCGGAACACTGAAGCTTTCTTT. Translating gives CASTLGAGRNTEAFF.